The 5 T cell receptor beta chains below all came from one sample that was sequenced in a study of beta chain features in type 1 diabetes. Investigators reverse transcribed all isolated RNA, so they sequenced expressed TCRB transcripts. Assay: immunoSEQ multiplex PCR; the TCRdb copy retains only in-frame clones and omits some. The sample records 40,000 to 50,000 clones, about 66% being singletons. Study-wide results and caveats: A moderate, significant TCRB CDR3 shortening appeared in type 1 diabetes across four CD4+ subsets.

These TCRs are of unknown antigen specificity. The specimen was Tregs from blood. These receptors were taken from a man aged 25-45 years with type 1 diabetes. Some clones in this sample may be carry-over from other donors' samples.

This clone was counted a few times. This rearrangement joins TRBV7-9 to TRBJ2-1, with D perhaps matching TRBD1 (6 bases). Trimming pared 3 bases from V and 4 bases from J, leaving 13 bases between. Per the germline V gene, CDR1 is SEHNR and CDR2 is FQNEAQ (reference sequence). The CDR3 is made up of 15 amino acids. The CDR3 region is CASSLLRGSYNEQFF. The CDR3 region has the DNA TGTGCCAGCAGCTTGTTGAGGGGGTCTTACAATGAGCAGTTCTTC.

The chain is built from TRBV2 and TRBJ2-6; 8 nucleotides match TRBD1. Germline V gene lookup returns CDR1 SNHLY and CDR2 FYNNEI. CDR3 length: 17 amino acids. Trimming at V came to 8 bases and at J to 0 bases, leaving 9 bases not matched to a gene. The DNA of the CDR3 is TGTGCCAGCGGCAACAGGGGGACACTCTCTGGGGCCAACGTCCTGACTTTC. Translated, it gives CASGNRGTLSGANVLTF.

CDR3 protein: CASSLGRSGANVLTF. CDR3 bases: TGCGCCAGCAGCTTGGGTCGCTCTGGGGCCAACGTCCTGACTTTC. The chain couples TRBV5-1 to TRBJ2-6; D call uncertain. The V gene's germline CDR1 is SGHRS and CDR2 YFSETQ. CDR3 length equals 15 residues. Trimming pared 0 bases from V and 0 bases from J, leaving 4 bases between.

The chain employs TRBV29-1 and TRBJ2-1; possible D gene TRBD2, 6 bases. Germline CDR1 and CDR2: SQVTM and ANQGSEA. The CDR3 has 13 amino acids. The V end lost 7 bases, the J end lost 4 bases, and 14 bases lay between the germline ends. The DNA of the CDR3 is TGCAGCGCCGGGACTCAAACGTACAATGAGCAGTTCTTC. It codes for CSAGTQTYNEQFF.

This CDR3 reads CASKTPANYGYTF. The CDR3 DNA follows: TGTGCCAGCAAAACGCCAGCTAACTATGGCTACACCTTC. The rearrangement joins TRBV28 to TRBJ1-2, with no clear D. V was pared by 7 bases and J by 0 bases, with 9 bases between. The length of the CDR3 is 13 residues. Per the germline V gene, CDR1 is MDHEN and CDR2 is SYDVKM.